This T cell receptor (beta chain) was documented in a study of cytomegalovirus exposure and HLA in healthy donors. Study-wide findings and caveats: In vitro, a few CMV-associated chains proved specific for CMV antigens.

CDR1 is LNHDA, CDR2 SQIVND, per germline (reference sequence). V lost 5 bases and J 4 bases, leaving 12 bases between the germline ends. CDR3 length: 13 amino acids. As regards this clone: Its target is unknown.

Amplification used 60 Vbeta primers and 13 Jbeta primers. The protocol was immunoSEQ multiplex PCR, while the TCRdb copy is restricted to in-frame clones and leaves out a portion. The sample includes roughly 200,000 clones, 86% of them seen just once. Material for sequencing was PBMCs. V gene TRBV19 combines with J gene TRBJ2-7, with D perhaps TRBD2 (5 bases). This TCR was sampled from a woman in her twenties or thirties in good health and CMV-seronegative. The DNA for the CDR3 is TGTGCCAGTAGTCAGGTCGGAGGTTACGAGCAGTACTTC. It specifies CASSQVGGYEQYF.